A selection of T cell receptor beta chains follows, all from one sample in a study of blood T cell repertoires in COVID-19. TCRdb's table, derived via immunoSEQ multiplex PCR, lists solely in-frame clones and lacks some. Seen here are more than 95,000 clones, roughly 84% observed once, and the top ten hold roughly 6%. The sequenced sample consisted of peripheral blood. The receptors were sampled from a human donor in a cohort sampled during active COVID-19. The conserved cysteine and the conserved F or W are not part of the CDR3 here. Each record gives: CDR3 protein, V gene, clone size, J gene. Part of the rows lack a size; the others show once, few, many or a class for expanded clones.

ASSVQREPGTQY	TRBV9	NA	TRBJ2-5
ASSPGRDRGYEQY	TRBV3-1/TRBV3-2	NA	TRBJ2-7
ASSEWGDRPQH	TRBV6-1	NA	TRBJ1-5
ASSPSGSHTYNEQF	TRBV7-6	NA	TRBJ2-1
ASSHREPNGYT	TRBV5-1	NA	TRBJ1-2
ATEAGGSHEQY	TRBV7-2	few	TRBJ2-7
ARQGQGNVYEQY	TRBV2	NA	TRBJ2-7
ASIGRQGNTEAF	TRBV2	NA	TRBJ1-1
ATSDYGLAGYNEQF	TRBV24-1	NA	TRBJ2-1
ASSHTKGMTGDNEQF	TRBV2	NA	TRBJ2-1
ASSQESYPTGELF	TRBV3-1/TRBV3-2	NA	TRBJ2-2
ATSDTSGHRTEAF	TRBV24-1	once	TRBJ1-1
ASSSGYIGELF	TRBV5-5	NA	TRBJ2-2
ASSHRRLNEQY	TRBV6-5	once	TRBJ2-7
ASNLGSGGAWNEQF	TRBV2	NA	TRBJ2-1
ASSPPHLRQHHTEAF	TRBV27	NA	TRBJ1-1
ASSQVSGRAGYEQY	TRBV4-1	NA	TRBJ2-7
ASSDRGTVTGELF	TRBV5-4	NA	TRBJ2-2
ASSRTGFSYEQY	TRBV28	NA	TRBJ2-7
SVDGGGWYEQY	TRBV29-1	NA	TRBJ2-7
ASSLGTGDQPQH	TRBV13	NA	TRBJ1-5
ASSRTGGSSYEQY	TRBV11-1	NA	TRBJ2-7
AISTRTGGAGYEQY	TRBV10-3	once	TRBJ2-7
ATSDAQGAGEKLF	TRBV24-1	NA	TRBJ1-4
ASSFSATNEKLF	TRBV28	NA	TRBJ1-4
ASSLATGQGRNYGYT	TRBV7-2	NA	TRBJ1-2
SARDNYEQY	TRBV20-1	NA	TRBJ2-7
ASVWQAYEQY	TRBV19	NA	TRBJ2-7
ASSHLAGGRVTGELF	TRBV3-1/TRBV3-2	NA	TRBJ2-2
ASSPQRVVNTEAF	TRBV18	NA	TRBJ1-1
ASSILGVGTGEDTQY	TRBV19	NA	TRBJ2-3
ASSSGGVWSGELF	TRBV27	NA	TRBJ2-2
ASSQGGIPGVYEQY	TRBV7-2	NA	TRBJ2-7
ASSDPGNTEAF	TRBV25-1	NA	TRBJ1-1
SVSGLAGVETQY	TRBV29-1	NA	TRBJ2-5
ASGLGGTSGYQETQY	TRBV12-5	NA	TRBJ2-5
ASSLTGGQPQH	TRBV7-3	once	TRBJ1-5
ASSTGEKQF	TRBV6-1	NA	TRBJ2-1
AISPGLADNEQF	TRBV10-3	NA	TRBJ2-1
ASSPLGLAPDHEQY	TRBV5-4	NA	TRBJ2-7
ASSDGIAGGQETQY	TRBV11-2	NA	TRBJ2-5
ASSQTYLAEETQY	TRBV3-1/TRBV3-2	NA	TRBJ2-5
ASSSNYLRQY	TRBV28	NA	TRBJ2-7
ASSGDTPYYEQY	TRBV19	NA	TRBJ2-7
ASSPDLWADAMNTEAF	TRBV9	NA	TRBJ1-1
ASSPPDRGLAF	TRBV7-9	NA	TRBJ1-1
ASSLYSGRPQAQY	TRBV27	NA	TRBJ2-5
ATSTGRGVYEQY	TRBV15	NA	TRBJ2-7
ASSIVGRVNQPQH	TRBV19	once	TRBJ1-5
ASSFGRGHRQPQH	TRBV28	NA	TRBJ1-5
ASSIVTSGRAPYQETQY	TRBV19	NA	TRBJ2-5